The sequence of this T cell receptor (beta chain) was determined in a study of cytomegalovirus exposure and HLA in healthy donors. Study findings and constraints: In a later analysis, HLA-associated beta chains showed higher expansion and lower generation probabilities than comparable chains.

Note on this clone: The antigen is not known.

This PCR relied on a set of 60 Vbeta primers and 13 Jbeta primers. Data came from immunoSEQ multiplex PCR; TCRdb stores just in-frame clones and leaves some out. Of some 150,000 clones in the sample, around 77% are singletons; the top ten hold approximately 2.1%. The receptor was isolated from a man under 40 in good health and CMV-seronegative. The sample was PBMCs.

Here the CDR3 reads CASSPYKDTQYF. CDR3 in DNA: TGCGCCAGCAGCCCCTATAAGGATACGCAGTATTTT. The rearrangement joins TRBV5-1 to TRBJ2-3, with D uncertain. Germline CDR1 is SGHRS and CDR2 is YFSETQ. V dropped 4 bases and J dropped 6 bases, with 9 bases sitting between them. There are 12 residues in the CDR3.